This TCR beta chain was captured in a study of cytomegalovirus exposure and HLA in healthy donors. Trimming shortened V by 6 bases and J by 3 bases, and 15 bases separated the two germline ends. The CDR3 has 14 residues. The germline CDR1 and CDR2 sequences are MDHEN and SYDVKM. Study results and caveats: 87-base-pair reads could not separate some V segments, including TRBV6-2 and TRBV6-3.

A word on this clone: As yet, its antigen is unknown.

This PCR relied on a set of 60 Vbeta primers and 13 Jbeta primers. Libraries were prepared by immunoSEQ multiplex PCR; TCRdb keeps only in-frame clonotypes and omits some of them. Of 130,000 or so clones in the sample, about 83% are singletons; the top ten hold more than 4.5%. The TCR originated in a woman in her twenties or thirties in good health and CMV-seronegative. The specimen was PBMCs. The genes are TRBV28 and TRBJ2-7, with D perhaps matching TRBD1 (5 bases). CDR3 protein: CASRPRVPYYEQYF. In nucleotides, the CDR3 is TGTGCCAGCAGACCCAGGGTCCCCTACTACGAGCAGTACTTC. The whole variable domain, filled in from reference TRBV28 and TRBJ2-7, reads DVKVTQSSRYLVKRTGEKVFLECVQDMDHENMFWYRQDPGLGLRLIYFSYDVKMKEKGDIPEGYSVSREKKERFSLILESASTNQTSMYLCASRPRVPYYEQYFGPGTRLTVT.